This T cell receptor (beta chain) was observed in a study of blood T cell repertoires in COVID-19. Across the whole study: Both acute and convalescent COVID-19 samples were obtained from the United States, Italy and Spain. PBMCs, B-cell-depleted T cells, or T cells provided the cDNA or gDNA that made up the material.

The authors' processing: Reference gene primer amplification gave nucleated cell count estimates. Clones were read by immunoSEQ multiplex PCR, and TCRdb kept only the in-frame ones, dropping some. Clonal size and the V and J genes are those of that table, whereas D and trimming came from the DNA. The sample records about 230,000 clones, approximately 90% being singletons. V was cut by 3 bases and J by 0 bases, with 11 bases left in between. The CDR3 sequence is 16 residues long. Looked up from germline, CDR1 is LGHNA and CDR2 is YNFKEQ. Seattle's cohort entered during active infection and was followed longitudinally.

This clonotype originated in a man aged 45 to 65 with COVID-19, enrolled during active disease. The chain recombines TRBV4-2 with TRBJ2-2, with a tentative D call TRBD1 (6 bases). Source material: peripheral blood. CDR3 DNA sequence: TGTGCCAGCAGCCATCGCCGGGACACGAACACCGGGGAGCTGTTTTTT. It codes for CASSHRRDTNTGELFF.